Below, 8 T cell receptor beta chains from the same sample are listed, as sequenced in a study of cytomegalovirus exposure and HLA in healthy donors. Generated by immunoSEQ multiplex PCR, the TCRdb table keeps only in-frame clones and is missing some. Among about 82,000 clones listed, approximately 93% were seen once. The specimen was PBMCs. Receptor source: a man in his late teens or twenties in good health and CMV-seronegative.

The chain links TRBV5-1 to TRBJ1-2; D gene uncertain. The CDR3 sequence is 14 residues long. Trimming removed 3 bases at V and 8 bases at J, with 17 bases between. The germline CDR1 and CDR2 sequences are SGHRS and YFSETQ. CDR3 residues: CASSSSTQAYGYTF. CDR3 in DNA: TGCGCCAGCAGCTCCTCGACCCAAGCGTACGGCTACACCTTC.

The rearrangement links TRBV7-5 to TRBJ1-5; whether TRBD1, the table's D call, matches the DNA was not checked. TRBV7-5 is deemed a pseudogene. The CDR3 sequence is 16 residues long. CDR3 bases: TGTGCCAGAACCCCCGGCTGGCAGGTTAGCAATCAGCCCCAGCATTTT. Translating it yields CARTPGWQVSNQPQHF.

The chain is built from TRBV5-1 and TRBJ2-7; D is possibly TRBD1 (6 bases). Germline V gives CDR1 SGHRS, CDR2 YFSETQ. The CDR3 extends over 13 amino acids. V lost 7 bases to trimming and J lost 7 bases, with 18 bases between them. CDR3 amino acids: CASGSGQLREQYF. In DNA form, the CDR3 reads TGCGCCAGCGGATCGGGACAACTTCGTGAGCAGTACTTC.

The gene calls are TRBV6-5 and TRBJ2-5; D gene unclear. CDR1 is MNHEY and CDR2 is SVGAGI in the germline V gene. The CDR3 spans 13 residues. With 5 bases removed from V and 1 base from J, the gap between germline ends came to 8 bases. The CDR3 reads CASSRTIQETQYF. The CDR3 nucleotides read TGTGCCAGCAGTAGAACTATCCAAGAGACCCAGTACTTC.

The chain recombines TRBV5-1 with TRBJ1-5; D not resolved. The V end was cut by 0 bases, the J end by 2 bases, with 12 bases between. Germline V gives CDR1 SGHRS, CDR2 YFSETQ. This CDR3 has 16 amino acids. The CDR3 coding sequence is TGCGCCAGCAGCTTGGACTCGGTCACCGGCAATCAGCCCCAGCATTTT. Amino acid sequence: CASSLDSVTGNQPQHF.

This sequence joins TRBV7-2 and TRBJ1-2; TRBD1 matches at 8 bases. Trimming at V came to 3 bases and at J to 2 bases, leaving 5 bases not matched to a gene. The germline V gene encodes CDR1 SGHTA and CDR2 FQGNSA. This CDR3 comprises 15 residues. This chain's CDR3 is CASSFTGGRNYGYTF. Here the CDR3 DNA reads TGTGCCAGCAGCTTTACAGGGGGTAGAAACTATGGCTACACCTTC.

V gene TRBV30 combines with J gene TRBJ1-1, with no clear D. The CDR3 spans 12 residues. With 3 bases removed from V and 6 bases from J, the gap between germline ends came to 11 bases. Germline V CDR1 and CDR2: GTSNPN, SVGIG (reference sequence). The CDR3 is CAWRDSRPEAFF. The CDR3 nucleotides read TGTGCCTGGAGAGACTCGCGCCCTGAAGCTTTCTTT.

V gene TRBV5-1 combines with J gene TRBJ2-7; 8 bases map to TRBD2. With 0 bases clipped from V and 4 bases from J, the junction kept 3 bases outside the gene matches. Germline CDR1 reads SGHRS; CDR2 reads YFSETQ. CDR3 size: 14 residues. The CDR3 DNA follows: TGCGCCAGCAGCTTGGAAACTAGCGGATACGAGCAGTACTTC. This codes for CASSLETSGYEQYF.